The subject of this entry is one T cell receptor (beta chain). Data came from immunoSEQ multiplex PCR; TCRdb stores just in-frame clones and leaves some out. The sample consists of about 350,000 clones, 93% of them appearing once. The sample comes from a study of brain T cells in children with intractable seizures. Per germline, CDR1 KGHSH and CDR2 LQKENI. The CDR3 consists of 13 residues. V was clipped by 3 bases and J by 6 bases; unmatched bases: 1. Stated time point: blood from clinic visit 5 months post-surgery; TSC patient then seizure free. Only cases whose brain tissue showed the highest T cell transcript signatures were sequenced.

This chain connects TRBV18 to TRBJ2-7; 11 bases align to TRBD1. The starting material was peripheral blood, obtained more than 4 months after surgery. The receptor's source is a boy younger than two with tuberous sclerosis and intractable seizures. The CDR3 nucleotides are TGTGCCAGCTCACCGGACAGGGGGCGCGAGCAGTACTTC. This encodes CASSPDRGREQYF.